The rows below give T cell receptor beta chains drawn from one sample of a study of T cells after yellow fever vaccination. TCRdb ran MiXCR on the 5' RACE reads and lists one entry per CDR3 protein. In the table there are 450,000 to 550,000 distinct CDR3 sequences, about a fifth of which are singletons. The source material was PBMCs, sampled less than 25 days after the first yellow fever vaccination. These receptors were taken from a young man who received the YFV17D yellow fever vaccine. CDR3s include the opening cysteine and the closing phenylalanine or tryptophan. A D gene is named only where the DNA matches it firmly. Part of the rows lack a size; the others show once, few, many or a class for expanded clones.

v_call	j_call	d_call	clone_size	cdr3_nt	cdr3_aa
TRBV5-7	TRBJ2-1	NA	NA	TGTGCCAGCAGCCCCGTGCTGGTTTGCAATGAGCAGTTCTTC	CASSPVLVCNEQFF
TRBV7-2	TRBJ1-2	NA	NA	TGTGCCAGCAGCCCCGGGGAAAGCAGAGCCCTCTACACCTTC	CASSPGESRALYTF
TRBV4-1	TRBJ2-3	TRBD2	NA	TGCGCCAGCAGCCACCCCGGGACTAGCGGCACAGATACGCAGTATTTT	CASSHPGTSGTDTQYF
TRBV20-1	TRBJ1-4	NA	NA	TGCAGTGCTCGGCGAGTGACAGTTCTGGGAAGGGAGGAAAAACTGTTTTTT	CSARRVTVLGREEKLFF
TRBV7-2	TRBJ2-5	TRBD1	few	TGTGCCAGCGGACAGGGGGGAGAGACCCAGTACTTC	CASGQGGETQYF
TRBV5-1	TRBJ2-2	NA	few	TGCGCCAGCAGCTTTCCTTGGGGGTCGGCCGGGGAGCTGTTTTTT	CASSFPWGSAGELFF
TRBV4-1	TRBJ2-7	NA	NA	TGCGCCAGCAGCTCTCATCGGGGCTACGAGCAGTACTTC	CASSSHRGYEQYF
TRBV4-1	TRBJ2-1	TRBD2	few	TGCGCCAGCAGCCAACCGCCGGTCGGGGGGATTGGGGATGAGCAGTTCTTC	CASSQPPVGGIGDEQFF
TRBV29-1	TRBJ2-7	TRBD1	NA	TGCAGCGTGGGGACAGGGGGCTTCGACGAGCAGTACTTC	CSVGTGGFDEQYF
TRBV11-2	TRBJ2-1	NA	few	TGTGCCAGCAGCTTTACCGTTTACAATGAGCAGTTCTTC	CASSFTVYNEQFF
TRBV29-1	TRBJ1-6	NA	NA	TGCAGCGTTGAAGTTACCCGGGATTCACCCCTCCACTTT	CSVEVTRDSPLHF
TRBV7-2	TRBJ1-6	NA	few	TGTGCCAGCAGCTTAGGAGGCATCACCTATAATTCACCCCTCCACTTT	CASSLGGITYNSPLHF
TRBV4-1	TRBJ2-7	NA	few	TGCGCCAGCAGCCAAGATACGGAAAGCGGAGAGCAGTACTTC	CASSQDTESGEQYF
TRBV10-3	TRBJ2-5	TRBD1	NA	TGTGCCATCACCCCCGGGACAGGGAACCTCGAGACCCAGTACTTC	CAITPGTGNLETQYF
TRBV20-1	TRBJ2-1	NA	few	TGCAGTGCTAGAGCCGGGACGGGGTATGAGCAGTTCTTC	CSARAGTGYEQFF
TRBV5-1	TRBJ2-5	NA	NA	TGCGCCAGCAGCTCCCTAGACAGTGGAGAGAACCAGTACTTC	CASSSLDSGENQYF
TRBV7-9	TRBJ1-5	NA	few	TGTGCCAGCAGCGCGGACACAAGGAATCAGCCCCAGCATTTT	CASSADTRNQPQHF
TRBV5-1	TRBJ2-7	TRBD2	NA	TGCGCCAGCAGCCCAGGACTAGACCTCGAGCAGTACTTC	CASSPGLDLEQYF
TRBV7-2	TRBJ2-5	NA	NA	TGTGCCAGCAGCCCGCACGTGATGGGGGCGGGAGAGACCCAGTACTTC	CASSPHVMGAGETQYF
TRBV28	TRBJ1-5	NA	NA	TGTGCCAGCAGTTCCCCGGAGGTGGGTCAGCCCCAGCATTTT	CASSSPEVGQPQHF
TRBV19	TRBJ2-1	NA	NA	TGTGCCAGTAGTATAGGGTTTCAAGGGGGGCTCAATGAGCAGTTCTTC	CASSIGFQGGLNEQFF
TRBV5-1	TRBJ1-6	NA	NA	TGCGCCAGCAGCCCGACCTCAGGGAGGAATTCACCCCTCCACTTT	CASSPTSGRNSPLHF
TRBV20-1	TRBJ1-5	NA	NA	TGCAGTGCTCTACCTGCCACGCATCAGCCCCAGCATTTT	CSALPATHQPQHF
TRBV19	TRBJ1-2	NA	once	TGTGCCAGCCGAGGGGGTAGAGGGTATGGCTACACCTTC	CASRGGRGYGYTF
TRBV24-1	TRBJ1-1	TRBD1	NA	TGTGCCACCAGTGAACCAGGGGGCGTGTACACTGAAGCTTTCTTT	CATSEPGGVYTEAFF
TRBV12-3/TRBV12-4	TRBJ2-7	NA	NA	TGTGCCAGCAGTTTTTCACGGAACGAGCAGTACTTC	CASSFSRNEQYF
TRBV6-2/TRBV6-3	TRBJ2-2	TRBD2	few	TGTGCCAGCAGAACTAGCGCTACCGGGGAGCTGTTTTTT	CASRTSATGELFF
TRBV20-1	TRBJ2-1	NA	many	TGCAGTGCTCCCCGGTCGGGGGCCTACAATGAGCAGTTCTTC	CSAPRSGAYNEQFF
TRBV10-3	TRBJ2-2	TRBD2	NA	TGTGCCATCAGGTCCCGGGAGGCCGGGGAGCTGTTTTTT	CAIRSREAGELFF
TRBV30	TRBJ2-3	NA	NA	TGTGCCTGGAGTGTACCAACCGCCTACCCAGATACGCAGTATTTT	CAWSVPTAYPDTQYF
TRBV20-1	TRBJ2-3	TRBD2	NA	TGCAGTGCTAGAAAGGGGACTAATACGCAGTATTTT	CSARKGTNTQYF
TRBV4-3	TRBJ2-3	NA	few	TGCGCCAGCAGCCAAGATGGGTACAGAGCAGATACGCAGTATTTT	CASSQDGYRADTQYF
TRBV10-3	TRBJ2-5	NA	NA	TGTGCCATCAGCGAAACCCCGACAGGACAAGAGACCCAGTACTTC	CAISETPTGQETQYF
TRBV5-1	TRBJ1-1	NA	NA	TGCGCCAGCAGCGTGACAAGGGGAAAGGTAGTAGCTGAAGCTTTCTTT	CASSVTRGKVVAEAFF
TRBV6-1	TRBJ1-2	NA	few	TGTGCCAGCGGCAGGGGTACATTCGGCTACACCTTC	CASGRGTFGYTF
TRBV18	TRBJ1-5	TRBD1	few	TGTGCCAGCTCCCCCGACAGGGGACTGGATCAGCCCCAGCATTTT	CASSPDRGLDQPQHF
TRBV7-9	TRBJ2-7	NA	NA	TGTGCCAGCAGCCCAGTCGACAGGACCTACGAGCAGTACTTC	CASSPVDRTYEQYF
TRBV10-3	TRBJ2-2	NA	NA	TGTGCCATCAGCCGTCGGCTAGCCCAATCGAACACCGGGGAGCTGTTTTTT	CAISRRLAQSNTGELFF
TRBV20-1	TRBJ2-1	NA	NA	TGCAGTGCTCCCCGAGCCGGGGGCAATGAGCAGTTCTTC	CSAPRAGGNEQFF
TRBV4-3	TRBJ1-2	NA	few	TGCGCCAGCAGCCTCAATCCGACAGCTAACTATGGCTACACCTTC	CASSLNPTANYGYTF